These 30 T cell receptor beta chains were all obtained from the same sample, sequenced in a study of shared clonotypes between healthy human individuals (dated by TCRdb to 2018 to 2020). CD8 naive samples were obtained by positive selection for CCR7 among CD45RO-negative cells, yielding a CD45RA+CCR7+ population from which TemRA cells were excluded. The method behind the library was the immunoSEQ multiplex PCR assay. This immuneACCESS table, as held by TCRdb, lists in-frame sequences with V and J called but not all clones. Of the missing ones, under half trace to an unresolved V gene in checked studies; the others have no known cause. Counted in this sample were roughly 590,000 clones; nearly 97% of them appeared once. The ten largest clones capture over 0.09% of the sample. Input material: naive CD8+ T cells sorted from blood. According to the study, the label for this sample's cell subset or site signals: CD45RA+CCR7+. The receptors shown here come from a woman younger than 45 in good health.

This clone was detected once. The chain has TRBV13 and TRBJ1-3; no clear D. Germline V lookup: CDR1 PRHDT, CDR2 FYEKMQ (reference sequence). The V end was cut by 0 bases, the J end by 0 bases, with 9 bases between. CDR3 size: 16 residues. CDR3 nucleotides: TGTGCCAGCAGCTTAGGCTTTTGGGTCTCTGGAAACACCATATATTTT. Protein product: CASSLGFWVSGNTIYF.

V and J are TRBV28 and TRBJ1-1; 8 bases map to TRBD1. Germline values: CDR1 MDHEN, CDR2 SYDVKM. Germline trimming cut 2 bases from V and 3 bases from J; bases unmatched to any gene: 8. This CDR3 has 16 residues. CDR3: CASSLTGGISDTEAFF. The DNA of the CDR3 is TGTGCCAGCAGTTTAACAGGGGGGATCTCGGACACTGAAGCTTTCTTT.

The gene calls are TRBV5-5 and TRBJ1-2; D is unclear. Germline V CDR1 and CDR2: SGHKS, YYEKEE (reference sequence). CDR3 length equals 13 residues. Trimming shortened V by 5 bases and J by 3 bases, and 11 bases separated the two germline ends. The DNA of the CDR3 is TGTGCCAGCAGTGGGCGGTCTTACTATGGCTACACCTTC. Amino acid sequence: CASSGRSYYGYTF.

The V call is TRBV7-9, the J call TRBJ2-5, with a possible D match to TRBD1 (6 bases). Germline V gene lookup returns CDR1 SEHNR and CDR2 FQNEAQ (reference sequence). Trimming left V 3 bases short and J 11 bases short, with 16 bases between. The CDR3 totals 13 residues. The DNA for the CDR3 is TGTGCCAGCAGCTTGGGTAATAAGGGGGAGCAGTACTTC. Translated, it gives CASSLGNKGEQYF.

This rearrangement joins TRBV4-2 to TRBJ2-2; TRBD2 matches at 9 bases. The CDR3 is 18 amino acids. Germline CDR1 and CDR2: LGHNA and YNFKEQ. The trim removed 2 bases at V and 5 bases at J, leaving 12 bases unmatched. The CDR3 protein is CASSQLPLAGEGTGELFF. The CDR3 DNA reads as TGTGCCAGCAGCCAACTCCCCTTAGCGGGAGAAGGTACCGGGGAGCTGTTTTTT.

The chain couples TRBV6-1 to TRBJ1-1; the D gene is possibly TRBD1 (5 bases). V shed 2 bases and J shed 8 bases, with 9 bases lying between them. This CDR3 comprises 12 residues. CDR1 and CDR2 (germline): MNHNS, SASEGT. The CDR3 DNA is TGTGCCAGCAGTGAAATCGGGGCAGAAGCTTTCTTT. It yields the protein CASSEIGAEAFF.

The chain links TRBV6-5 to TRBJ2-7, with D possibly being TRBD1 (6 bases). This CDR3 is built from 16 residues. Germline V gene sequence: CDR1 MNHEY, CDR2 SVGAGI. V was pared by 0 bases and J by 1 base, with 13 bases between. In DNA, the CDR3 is TGTGCCAGCAGTTACTCTCAGGGGTGGGGATCCTACGAGCAGTACTTC. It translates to CASSYSQGWGSYEQYF.

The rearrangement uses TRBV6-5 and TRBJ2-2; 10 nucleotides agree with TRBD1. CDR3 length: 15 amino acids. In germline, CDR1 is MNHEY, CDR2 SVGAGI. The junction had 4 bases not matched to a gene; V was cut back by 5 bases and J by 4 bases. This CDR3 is CASSRQGARTGELFF. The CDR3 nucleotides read TGTGCCAGCAGTAGACAGGGGGCACGCACCGGGGAGCTGTTTTTT.

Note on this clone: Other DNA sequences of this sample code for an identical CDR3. The CDR3 DNA reads TGTGCCAGCAGGGGCAGGGGCATATACGAGCAGTACTTC. This sequence encodes CASRGRGIYEQYF. The chain combines TRBV28 with TRBJ2-7; perhaps TRBD1 as D (6 bases). The CDR3 totals 13 residues. V lost 6 bases to trimming and J lost 4 bases, with 13 bases between them. The germline V gene encodes CDR1 MDHEN and CDR2 SYDVKM.

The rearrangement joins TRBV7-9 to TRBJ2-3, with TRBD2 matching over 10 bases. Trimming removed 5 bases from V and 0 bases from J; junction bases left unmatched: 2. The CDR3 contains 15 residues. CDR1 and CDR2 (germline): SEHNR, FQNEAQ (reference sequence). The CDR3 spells CASSRTSGSTDTQYF. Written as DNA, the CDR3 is TGTGCCAGCAGCCGGACTAGCGGAAGCACAGATACGCAGTATTTT.

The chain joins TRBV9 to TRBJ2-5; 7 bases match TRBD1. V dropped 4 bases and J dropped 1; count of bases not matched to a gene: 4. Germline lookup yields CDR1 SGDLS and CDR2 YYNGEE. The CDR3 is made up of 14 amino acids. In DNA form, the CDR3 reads TGTGCCAGCAGCTTACAGGGGACCCAAGAGACCCAGTACTTC. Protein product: CASSLQGTQETQYF. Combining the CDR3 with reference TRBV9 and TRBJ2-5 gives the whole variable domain DSGVTQTPKHLITATGQRVTLRCSPRSGDLSVYWYQQSLDQGLQFLIQYYNGEERAKGNILERFSAQQFPDLHSELNLSSLELGDSALYFCASSLQGTQETQYFGPGTRLLVL.

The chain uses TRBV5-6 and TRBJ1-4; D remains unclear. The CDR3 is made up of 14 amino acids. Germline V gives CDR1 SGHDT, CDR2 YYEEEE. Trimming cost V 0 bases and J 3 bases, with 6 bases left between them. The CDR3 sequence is CASSLAYPNEKLFF. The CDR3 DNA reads TGTGCCAGCAGCTTGGCATACCCTAATGAAAAACTGTTTTTT.

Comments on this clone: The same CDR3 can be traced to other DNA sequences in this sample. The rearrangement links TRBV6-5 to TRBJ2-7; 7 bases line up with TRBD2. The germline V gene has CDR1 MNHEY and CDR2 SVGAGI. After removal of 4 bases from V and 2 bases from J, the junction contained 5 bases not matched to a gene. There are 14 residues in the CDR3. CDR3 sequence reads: CASSSTGGAYEQYF. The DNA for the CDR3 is TGTGCCAGCAGTTCTACGGGGGGAGCCTACGAGCAGTACTTC.

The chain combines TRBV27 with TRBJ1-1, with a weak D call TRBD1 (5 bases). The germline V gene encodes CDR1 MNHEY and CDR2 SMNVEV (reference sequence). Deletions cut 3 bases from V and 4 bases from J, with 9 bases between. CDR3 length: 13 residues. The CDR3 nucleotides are TGTGCCAGCAGTTTTAGGGGTACCACTGAAGCTTTCTTT. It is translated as CASSFRGTTEAFF.

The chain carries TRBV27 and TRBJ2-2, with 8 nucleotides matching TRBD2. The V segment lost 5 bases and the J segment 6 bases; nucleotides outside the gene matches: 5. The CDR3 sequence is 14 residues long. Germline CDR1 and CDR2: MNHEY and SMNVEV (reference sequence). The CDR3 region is CASSMGLGPGELFF. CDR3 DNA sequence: TGTGCCAGCAGTATGGGACTAGGCCCCGGGGAGCTGTTTTTT.

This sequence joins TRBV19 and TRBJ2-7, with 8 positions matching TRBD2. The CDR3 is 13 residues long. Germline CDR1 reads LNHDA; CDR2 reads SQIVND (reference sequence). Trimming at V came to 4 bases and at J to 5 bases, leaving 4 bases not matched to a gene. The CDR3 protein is CASSTSGSDEQYF. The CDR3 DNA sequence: TGTGCCAGTAGTACTAGCGGGTCTGACGAGCAGTACTTC. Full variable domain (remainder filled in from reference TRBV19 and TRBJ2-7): DGGITQSPKYLFRKEGQNVTLSCEQNLNHDAMYWYRQDPGQGLRLIYYSQIVNDFQKGDIAEGYSVSREKKESFPLTVTSAQKNPTAFYLCASSTSGSDEQYFGPGTRLTVT.

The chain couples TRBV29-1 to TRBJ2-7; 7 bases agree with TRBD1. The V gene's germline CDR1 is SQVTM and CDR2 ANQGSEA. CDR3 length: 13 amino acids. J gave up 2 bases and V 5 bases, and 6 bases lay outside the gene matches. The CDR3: CSVWGTATYEQYF. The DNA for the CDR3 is TGCAGCGTTTGGGGGACAGCGACCTACGAGCAGTACTTC.

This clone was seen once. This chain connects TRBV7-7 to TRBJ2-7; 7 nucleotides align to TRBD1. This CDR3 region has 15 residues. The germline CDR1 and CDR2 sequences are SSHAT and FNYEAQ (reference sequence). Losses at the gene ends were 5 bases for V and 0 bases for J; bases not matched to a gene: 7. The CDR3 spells CASSPLDRDSYEQYF. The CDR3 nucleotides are TGTGCCAGCAGCCCACTTGACAGGGACTCCTACGAGCAGTACTTC.

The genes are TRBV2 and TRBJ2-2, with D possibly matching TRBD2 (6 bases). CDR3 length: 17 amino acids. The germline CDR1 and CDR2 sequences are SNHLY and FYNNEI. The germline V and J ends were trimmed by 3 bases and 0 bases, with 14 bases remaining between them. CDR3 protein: CASSDWSSGSNTGELFF. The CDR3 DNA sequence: TGTGCCAGCAGTGACTGGAGTAGCGGCTCGAACACCGGGGAGCTGTTTTTT.

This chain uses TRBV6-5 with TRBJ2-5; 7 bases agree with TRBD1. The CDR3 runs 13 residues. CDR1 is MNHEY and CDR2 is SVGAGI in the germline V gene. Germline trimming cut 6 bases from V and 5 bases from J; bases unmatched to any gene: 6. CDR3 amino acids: CASSPQGVETQYF. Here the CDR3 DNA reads TGTGCCAGCAGCCCCCAGGGGGTCGAGACCCAGTACTTC.

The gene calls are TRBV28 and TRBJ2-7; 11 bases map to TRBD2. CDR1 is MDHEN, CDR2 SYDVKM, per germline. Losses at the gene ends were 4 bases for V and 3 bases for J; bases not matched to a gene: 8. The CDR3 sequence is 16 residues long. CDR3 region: CASSYDTSGSLYEQYF. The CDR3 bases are TGTGCCAGCAGTTATGATACTAGCGGGAGTCTCTACGAGCAGTACTTC.

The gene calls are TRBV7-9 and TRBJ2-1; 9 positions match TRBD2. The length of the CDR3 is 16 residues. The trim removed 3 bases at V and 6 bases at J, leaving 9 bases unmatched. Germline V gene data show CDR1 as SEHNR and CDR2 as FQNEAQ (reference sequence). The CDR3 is CASSFKGIAGVNEQFF. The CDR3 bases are TGTGCCAGCAGCTTCAAGGGAATAGCGGGAGTCAATGAGCAGTTCTTC.

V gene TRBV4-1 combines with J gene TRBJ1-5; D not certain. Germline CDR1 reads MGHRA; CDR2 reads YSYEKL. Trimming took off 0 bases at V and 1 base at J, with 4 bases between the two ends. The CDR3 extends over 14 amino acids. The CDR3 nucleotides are TGCGCCAGCAGCCAAGACAGGAGCAATCAGCCCCAGCATTTT. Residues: CASSQDRSNQPQHF.

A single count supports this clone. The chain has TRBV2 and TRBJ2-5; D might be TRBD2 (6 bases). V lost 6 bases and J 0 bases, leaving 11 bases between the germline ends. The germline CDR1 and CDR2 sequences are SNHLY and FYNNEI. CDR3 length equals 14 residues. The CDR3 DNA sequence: TGTGCCAGCAGCCGGAGGACTAACCAAGAGACCCAGTACTTC. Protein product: CASSRRTNQETQYF.

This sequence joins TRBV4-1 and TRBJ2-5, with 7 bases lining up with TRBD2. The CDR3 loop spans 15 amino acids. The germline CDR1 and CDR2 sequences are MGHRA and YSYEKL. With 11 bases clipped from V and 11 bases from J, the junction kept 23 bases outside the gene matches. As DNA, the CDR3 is TGCGCCGCGAGCCAAGATCCAGCGGGAAGGGGTGAGCAGTACTTC. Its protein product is CAASQDPAGRGEQYF.

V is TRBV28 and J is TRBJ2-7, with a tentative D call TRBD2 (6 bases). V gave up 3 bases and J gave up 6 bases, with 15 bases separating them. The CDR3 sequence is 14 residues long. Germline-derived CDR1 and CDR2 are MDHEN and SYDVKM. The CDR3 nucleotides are TGTGCCAGCAGTTTGGCCCTAGCGAGGAGCGAGCAGTACTTC. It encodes CASSLALARSEQYF.

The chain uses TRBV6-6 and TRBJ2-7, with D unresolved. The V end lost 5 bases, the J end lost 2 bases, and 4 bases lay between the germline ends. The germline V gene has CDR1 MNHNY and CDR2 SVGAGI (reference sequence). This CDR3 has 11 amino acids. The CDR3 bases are TGTGCCAGCAGTAATACCTACGAGCAGTACTTC. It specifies CASSNTYEQYF.

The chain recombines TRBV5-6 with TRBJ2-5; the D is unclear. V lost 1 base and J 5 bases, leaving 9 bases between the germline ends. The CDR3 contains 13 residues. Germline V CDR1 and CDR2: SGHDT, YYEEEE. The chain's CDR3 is CASSLSQEETQYF. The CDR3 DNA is TGTGCCAGCAGCTTGTCCCAGGAGGAGACCCAGTACTTC.

The CDR3 DNA follows: TGTGCCAGCAGACTACCCGGACCCTACGAGCAGTACTTC. Translated: CASRLPGPYEQYF. The gene calls are TRBV2 and TRBJ2-7; D not certain. From germline, CDR1 is SNHLY and CDR2 FYNNEI. The CDR3 consists of 13 residues. Trimming took off 6 bases at V and 2 bases at J, with 11 bases between the two ends.

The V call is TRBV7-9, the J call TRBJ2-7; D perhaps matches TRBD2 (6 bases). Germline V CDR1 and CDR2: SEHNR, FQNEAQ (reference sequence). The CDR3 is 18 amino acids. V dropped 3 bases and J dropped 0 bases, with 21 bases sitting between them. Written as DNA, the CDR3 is TGTGCCAGCAGCTTCCCCCTCTTTGGCGCGGGGAGCTCCTACGAGCAGTACTTC. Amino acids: CASSFPLFGAGSSYEQYF.